The following is a T cell receptor beta chain sequence with its context. Its antigen is currently unknown. This entry is derived from a study of cytomegalovirus exposure and HLA in healthy donors. Whole-study findings and limits: In a later analysis, TCR beta V- and J-gene trimming showed a link to a missense DCLRE1C variant. Researchers reported from a later analysis that most CMV-associated TCR beta chains appeared HLA-restricted. CMV antigen specificity was confirmed in vitro for three CMV-associated chains. In an earlier analysis, most TCR beta V segments were productive about 87% or about 30% of the time.

The PCR contained 60 Vbeta and 13 Jbeta primers. This table comes from immunoSEQ multiplex PCR, and its TCRdb copy is limited to in-frame clones, with some not included. The sample yields 200,000 or so clones, 87% seen once. The CDR3 totals 13 residues. V lost 4 bases to trimming and J lost 0 bases, with 7 bases between them. CDR1 is LGHNA, CDR2 YNFKEQ, per germline. Source material: PBMCs. The sequence derives from a man aged 25 to 40 in good health and CMV-seronegative. V usage is TRBV4-2 and J usage is TRBJ2-7; a weak D match, TRBD2 (6 bases). The CDR3 DNA is TGTGCCAGCAGCCGGGAGGCCTCCTACGAGCAGTACTTC. Its translation: CASSREASYEQYF.